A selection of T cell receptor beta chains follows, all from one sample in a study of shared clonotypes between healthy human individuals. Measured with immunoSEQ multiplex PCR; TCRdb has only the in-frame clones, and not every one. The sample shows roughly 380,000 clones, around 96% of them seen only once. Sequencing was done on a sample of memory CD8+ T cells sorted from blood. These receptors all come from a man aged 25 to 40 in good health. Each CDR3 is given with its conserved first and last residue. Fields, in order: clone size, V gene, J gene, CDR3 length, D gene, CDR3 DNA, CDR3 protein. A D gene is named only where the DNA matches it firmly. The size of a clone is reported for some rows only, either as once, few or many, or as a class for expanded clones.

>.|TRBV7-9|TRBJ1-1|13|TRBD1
TGTGCCAGCATGACCAGGGGGTACACTGAAGCTTTCTTT
CASMTRGYTEAFF
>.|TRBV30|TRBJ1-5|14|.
TGTGCCTGGAGTGGGTGGGGGGAGGATCAGCCCCAGCATTTT
CAWSGWGEDQPQHF
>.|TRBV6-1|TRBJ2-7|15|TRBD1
TGTGCCAGCAGAAGTTCGGGACAGGGGTACTACGAGCAGTACTTC
CASRSSGQGYYEQYF
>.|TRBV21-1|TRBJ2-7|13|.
TGTGCCAGCCGCTCGGACGGTTCATACGAGCAGTACTTC
CASRSDGSYEQYF
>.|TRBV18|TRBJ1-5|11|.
TGTGCCAGCTCACCGGGACAGCCCCAGCATTTT
CASSPGQPQHF
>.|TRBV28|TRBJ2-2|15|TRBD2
TGTGCCAGCAGTTTCGTGGGGCTAGCGGGAGGGGAGCTGTTTTTT
CASSFVGLAGGELFF
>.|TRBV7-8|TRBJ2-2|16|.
TGTGCCAGCAGCTTAGAAGGCCTTGCGAACACCGGGGAGCTGTTTTTT
CASSLEGLANTGELFF
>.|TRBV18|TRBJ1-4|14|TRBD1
TGTGCCAGCTCACCGGACAGGGTGGATAAAAAACTGTTTTTT
CASSPDRVDKKLFF
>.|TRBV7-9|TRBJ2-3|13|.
TGTGCCAGCAGCTTAGTCGAGGAAGATACGCAGTATTTT
CASSLVEEDTQYF
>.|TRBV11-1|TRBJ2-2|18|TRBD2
TGTGCCAGCAGCCCTCAGGGTCCGATAGCGGGAGCGGCCGGGGAGCTGTTTTTT
CASSPQGPIAGAAGELFF
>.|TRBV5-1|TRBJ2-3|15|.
TGCGCCAGCAGCTTGGTAGGGGTAACCACAGATACGCAGTATTTT
CASSLVGVTTDTQYF
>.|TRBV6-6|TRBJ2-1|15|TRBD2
TGTGCCAGCACTCAGAGGTCTAGCGGGAGTACTGAGCAGTTCTTC
CASTQRSSGSTEQFF
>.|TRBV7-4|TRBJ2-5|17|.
TGTGCCAGCAGCTCACTCCAGGCCCCGGGTATCTGGGAGACCCAGTACTTC
CASSSLQAPGIWETQYF
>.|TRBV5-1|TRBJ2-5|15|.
TGCGCCAGCAGCTTGGGCGGGTTGGCCCAAGAGACCCAGTACTTC
CASSLGGLAQETQYF
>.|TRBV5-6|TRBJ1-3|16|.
TGTGCCAGCAGCCGGGACCGAATTAGCTCTGGAAACACCATATATTTT
CASSRDRISSGNTIYF
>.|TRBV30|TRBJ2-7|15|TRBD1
TGTGCCTGGAGTGTACAGGGACAGAGATACTACGAGCAGTACTTC
CAWSVQGQRYYEQYF
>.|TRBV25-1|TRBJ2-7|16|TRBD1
TGTGCCAGTAGTGATTTCGGACAGGGGAACTCCTACGAGCAGTACTTC
CASSDFGQGNSYEQYF
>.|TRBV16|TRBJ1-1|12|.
TGTGCCAGCAGCCAAGGGGCCACTGAAGCTTTCTTT
CASSQGATEAFF
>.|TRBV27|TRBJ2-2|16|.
TGTGCCAGCATCCCTAGACCTGTCGGGGCGAACGGGGAGCTGTTTTTT
CASIPRPVGANGELFF
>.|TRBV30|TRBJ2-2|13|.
TGTGCCTGGAGTGGGAGGAACACCGGGGAGCTGTTTTTT
CAWSGRNTGELFF
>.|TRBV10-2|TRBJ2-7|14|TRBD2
TGCGCCAGCAGCCGACTAGCATCTTCCCACGAGCAGTACTTC
CASSRLASSHEQYF
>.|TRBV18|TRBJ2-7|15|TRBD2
TGTGCCAGCTCAATAATAGCGGGAGGCTCCTACGAGCAGTACTTC
CASSIIAGGSYEQYF
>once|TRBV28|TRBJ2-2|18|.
TGTGCCAGCAGTTCACTCCCTGGACTCCCCTTTGCCCAAGGGGAGCTGTTTTTT
CASSSLPGLPFAQGELFF
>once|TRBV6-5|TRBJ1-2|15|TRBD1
TGTGCCAGCAGTTACTCACAGGGGGCACACTATGGCTACACCTTC
CASSYSQGAHYGYTF
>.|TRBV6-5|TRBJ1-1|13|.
TGTGCCAGCTCCGACGGTATGAACACTGAAGCTTTCTTT
CASSDGMNTEAFF
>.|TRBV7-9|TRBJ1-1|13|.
TGTGCCAGCAGCTTAAGAAGGGGAGCTGAAGCTTTCTTT
CASSLRRGAEAFF
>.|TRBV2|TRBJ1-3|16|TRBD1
TGTGCCAGCAGTTCCGACAGGGGCTACTCTGGAAACACCATATATTTT
CASSSDRGYSGNTIYF
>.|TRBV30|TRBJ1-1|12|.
TGTGCCTGGAGCCCCTCCCCCTTTGAAGCTTTCTTT
CAWSPSPFEAFF
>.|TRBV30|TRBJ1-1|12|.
TGTGCCTGGATACCGCGACGGACTGAAGCTTTCTTT
CAWIPRRTEAFF
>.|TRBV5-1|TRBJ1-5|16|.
TGCGCCAGCAGCTTGGGTGGAGCGTCGGGCAATCAGCCCCAGCATTTT
CASSLGGASGNQPQHF
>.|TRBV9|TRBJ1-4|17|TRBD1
TGTGCCAGCAGCACACCGGGACAGGGGGCTCTACGTGAAAAACTGTTTTTT
CASSTPGQGALREKLFF
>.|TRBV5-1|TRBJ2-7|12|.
TGCGCCAGCAGCGACAGCTCCTACGAGCAGTACTTC
CASSDSSYEQYF
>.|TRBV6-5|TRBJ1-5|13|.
TGTGCCAGCAGTTACAGCAGCAATCAGCCCCAGCATTTT
CASSYSSNQPQHF
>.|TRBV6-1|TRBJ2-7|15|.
TGTGCCAGCAGTGAGGGGGCAGGGCTAGCCTACGAGCAGTACTTC
CASSEGAGLAYEQYF
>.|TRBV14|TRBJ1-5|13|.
TGTGCCAGCAGCCAAAACCAGAATCAGCCCCAGCATTTT
CASSQNQNQPQHF
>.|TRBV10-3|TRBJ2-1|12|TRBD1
TGTGCCATCAGTGGGGACAGGGTGGAGCAGTTCTTC
CAISGDRVEQFF
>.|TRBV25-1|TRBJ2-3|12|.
TGTGCCTTAGGGGGTAGCACAGATACGCAGTATTTT
CALGGSTDTQYF
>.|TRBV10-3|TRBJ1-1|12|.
TGTGCCATCAGTGAGTCAGGACAGGAAGCTTTCTTT
CAISESGQEAFF
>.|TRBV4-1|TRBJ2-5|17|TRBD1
TGCGCCAGCAGCGGATATAGCCGGGACAGGAGACGAGAGACCCAGTACTTC
CASSGYSRDRRRETQYF
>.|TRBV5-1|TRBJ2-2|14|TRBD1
TGCGCCAGCAGCTTTACAGGGGGCACCGGGGAGCTGTTTTTT
CASSFTGGTGELFF
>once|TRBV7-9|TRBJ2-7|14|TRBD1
TGTGCCAGCAGTAGGACAGGGGGGTCCTACGAGCAGTACTTC
CASSRTGGSYEQYF
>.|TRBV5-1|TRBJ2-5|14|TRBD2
TGCGCCAGCAGCTTACTAGCGGGAAAGGAGACCCCGTACTTC
CASSLLAGKETPYF
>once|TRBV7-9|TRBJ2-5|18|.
TGTGCCAGCAGCTTAGGGGGGTTAAGCGGGACAAACCAAGAGACCCAGTACTTC
CASSLGGLSGTNQETQYF
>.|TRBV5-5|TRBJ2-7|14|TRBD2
TGTGCCAGCAGCTCGGGACTAGCGGGGCAAGAGCAGTACTTC
CASSSGLAGQEQYF
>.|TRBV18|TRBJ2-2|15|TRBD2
TGTGCCAGCTCTCGGACTAGCGGACTTACCGGGGAGCTGTTTTTT
CASSRTSGLTGELFF
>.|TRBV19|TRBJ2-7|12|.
TGTGCCAGTAGTTCTATCTCGAACGAGCAGTACTTC
CASSSISNEQYF
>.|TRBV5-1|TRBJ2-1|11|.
TGCGCCAGCAGCTCCTACAATGAGCAGTTCTTC
CASSSYNEQFF
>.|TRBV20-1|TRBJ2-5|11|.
TGCAGTGCTAGGCTCTCGGAGACCCAGTACTTC
CSARLSETQYF
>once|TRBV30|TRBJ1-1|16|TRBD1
TGTGCCTGGACGGACGGGACAGGGGGCGCGGGGACTGAAGCTTTCTTT
CAWTDGTGGAGTEAFF
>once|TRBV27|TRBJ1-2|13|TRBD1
TGTGCCAGCAGTATGACAGGGGGCTATGGCTACACCTTC
CASSMTGGYGYTF
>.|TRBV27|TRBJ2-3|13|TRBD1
TGTGCCAGCAGTTTCTCGGGACAGCATACGCAGTATTTT
CASSFSGQHTQYF
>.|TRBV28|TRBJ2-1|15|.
TGTGCCAGCAGTTCTCCAGGTGTCCCCTACAATGAGCAGTTCTTC
CASSSPGVPYNEQFF
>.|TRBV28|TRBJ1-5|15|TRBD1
TGTGCCAGCAGTACCCCACAGGGGGCACATCAGCCCCAGCATTTT
CASSTPQGAHQPQHF
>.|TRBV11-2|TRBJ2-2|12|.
TGTGCCAGCAGCTTAGAGTTCGGGAAGCTGTTTTTT
CASSLEFGKLFF
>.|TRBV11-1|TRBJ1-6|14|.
TGTGCCAGCAGCTTAGCAGAAGGGAATTCACCCCTCCACTTT
CASSLAEGNSPLHF